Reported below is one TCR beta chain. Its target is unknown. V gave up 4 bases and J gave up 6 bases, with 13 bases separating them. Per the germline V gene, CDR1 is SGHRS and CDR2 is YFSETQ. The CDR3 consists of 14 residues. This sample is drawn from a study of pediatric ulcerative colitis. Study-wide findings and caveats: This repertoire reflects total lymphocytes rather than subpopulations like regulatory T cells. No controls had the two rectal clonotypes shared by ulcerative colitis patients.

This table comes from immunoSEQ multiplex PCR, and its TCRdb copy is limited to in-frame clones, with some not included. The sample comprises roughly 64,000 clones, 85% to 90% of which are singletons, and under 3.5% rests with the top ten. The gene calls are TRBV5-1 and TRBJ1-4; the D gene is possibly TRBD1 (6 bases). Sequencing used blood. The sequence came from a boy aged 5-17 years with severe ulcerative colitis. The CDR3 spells CASSLDSPYEKLFF. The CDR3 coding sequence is TGCGCCAGCAGCCTGGACAGCCCATATGAAAAACTGTTTTTT.